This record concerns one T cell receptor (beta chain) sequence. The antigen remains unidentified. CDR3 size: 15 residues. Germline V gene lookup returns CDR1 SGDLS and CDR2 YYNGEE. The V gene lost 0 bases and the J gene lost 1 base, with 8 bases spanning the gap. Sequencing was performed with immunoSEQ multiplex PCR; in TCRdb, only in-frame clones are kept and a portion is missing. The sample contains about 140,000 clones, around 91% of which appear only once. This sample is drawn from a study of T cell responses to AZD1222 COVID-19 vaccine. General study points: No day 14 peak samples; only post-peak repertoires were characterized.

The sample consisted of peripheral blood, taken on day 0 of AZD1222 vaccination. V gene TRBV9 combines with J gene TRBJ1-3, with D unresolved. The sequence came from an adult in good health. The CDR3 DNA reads TGTGCCAGCAGCGTAGGCTCGGCGTCTGGAAACACCATATATTTT. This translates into CASSVGSASGNTIYF.